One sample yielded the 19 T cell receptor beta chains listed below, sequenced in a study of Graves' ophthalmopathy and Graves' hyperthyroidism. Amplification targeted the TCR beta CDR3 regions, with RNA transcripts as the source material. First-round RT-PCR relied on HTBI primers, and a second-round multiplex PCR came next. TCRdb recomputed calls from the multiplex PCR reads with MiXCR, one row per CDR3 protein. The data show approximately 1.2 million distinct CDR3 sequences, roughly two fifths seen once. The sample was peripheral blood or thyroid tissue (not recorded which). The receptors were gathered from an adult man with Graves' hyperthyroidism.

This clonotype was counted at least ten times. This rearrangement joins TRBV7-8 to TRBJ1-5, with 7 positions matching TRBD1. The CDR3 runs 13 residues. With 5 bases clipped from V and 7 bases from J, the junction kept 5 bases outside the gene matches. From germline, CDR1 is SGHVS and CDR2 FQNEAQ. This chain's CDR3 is CASSRDRDQPQHF. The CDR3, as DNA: TGTGCCAGCAGCCGCGACAGGGACCAGCCCCAGCATTTT.

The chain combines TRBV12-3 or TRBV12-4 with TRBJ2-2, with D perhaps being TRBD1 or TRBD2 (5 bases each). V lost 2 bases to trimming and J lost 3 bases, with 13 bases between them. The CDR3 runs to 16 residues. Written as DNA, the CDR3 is TGTGCCAGCAGTTTACCCGGGGCCACTCACACCGGGGAGCTGTTTTTT. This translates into CASSLPGATHTGELFF.

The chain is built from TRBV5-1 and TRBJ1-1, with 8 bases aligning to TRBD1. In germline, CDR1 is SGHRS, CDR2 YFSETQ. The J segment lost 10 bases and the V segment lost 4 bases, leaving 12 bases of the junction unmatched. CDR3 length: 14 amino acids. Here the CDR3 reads CASSPNYRGEGAFF. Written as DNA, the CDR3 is TGCGCCAGCAGCCCCAACTACAGGGGGGAAGGAGCTTTCTTT.

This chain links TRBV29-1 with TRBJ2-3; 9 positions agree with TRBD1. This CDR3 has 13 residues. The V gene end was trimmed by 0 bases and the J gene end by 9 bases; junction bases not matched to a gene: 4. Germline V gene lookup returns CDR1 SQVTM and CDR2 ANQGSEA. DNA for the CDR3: TGCAGCGTTGAAGACCAACAGGGGGCGACGCAGTATTTT. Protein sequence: CSVEDQQGATQYF.

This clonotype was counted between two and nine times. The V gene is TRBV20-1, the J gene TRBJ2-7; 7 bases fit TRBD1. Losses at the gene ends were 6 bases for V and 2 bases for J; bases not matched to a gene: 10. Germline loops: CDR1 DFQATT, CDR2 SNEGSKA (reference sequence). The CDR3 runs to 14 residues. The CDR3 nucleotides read TGCAGTGCCCTACGCCCGGGACAGACCTACGAGCAGTACTTC. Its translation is CSALRPGQTYEQYF.

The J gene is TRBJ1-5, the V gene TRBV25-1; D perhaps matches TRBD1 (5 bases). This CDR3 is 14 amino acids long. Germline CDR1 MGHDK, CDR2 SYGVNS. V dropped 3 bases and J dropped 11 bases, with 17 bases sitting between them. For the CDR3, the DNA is TGTGCCAGCAGTGAGACTGGGGGGATAGGGACCCAGCATTTT. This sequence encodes CASSETGGIGTQHF.

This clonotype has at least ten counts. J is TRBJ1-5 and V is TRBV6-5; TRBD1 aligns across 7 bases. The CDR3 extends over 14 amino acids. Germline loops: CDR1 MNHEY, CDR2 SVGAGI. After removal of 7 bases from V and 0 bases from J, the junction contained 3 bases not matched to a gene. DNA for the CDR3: TGTGCCAGCAACCGACAGGGTAGCAATCAGCCCCAGCATTTT. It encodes CASNRQGSNQPQHF.

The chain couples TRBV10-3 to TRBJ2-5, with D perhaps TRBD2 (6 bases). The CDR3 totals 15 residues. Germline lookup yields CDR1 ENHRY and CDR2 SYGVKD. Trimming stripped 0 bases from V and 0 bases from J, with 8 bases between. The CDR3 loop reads CAISESAGYQETQYF. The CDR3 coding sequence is TGTGCCATCAGTGAGTCCGCGGGGTACCAAGAGACCCAGTACTTC.

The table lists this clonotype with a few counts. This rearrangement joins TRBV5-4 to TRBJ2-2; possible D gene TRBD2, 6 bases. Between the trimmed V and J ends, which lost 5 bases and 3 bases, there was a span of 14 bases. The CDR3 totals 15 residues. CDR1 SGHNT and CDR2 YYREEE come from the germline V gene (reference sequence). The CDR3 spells CASRGGAADTGELFF. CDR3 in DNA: TGTGCCAGCAGAGGCGGGGCGGCGGACACCGGGGAGCTGTTTTTT.

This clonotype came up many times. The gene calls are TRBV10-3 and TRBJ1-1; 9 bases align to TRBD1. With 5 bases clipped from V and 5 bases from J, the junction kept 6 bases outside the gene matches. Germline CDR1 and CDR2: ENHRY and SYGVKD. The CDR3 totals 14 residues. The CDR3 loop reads CAISPGDRETEAFF. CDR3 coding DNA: TGTGCCATCAGTCCCGGGGACAGGGAGACTGAAGCTTTCTTT.

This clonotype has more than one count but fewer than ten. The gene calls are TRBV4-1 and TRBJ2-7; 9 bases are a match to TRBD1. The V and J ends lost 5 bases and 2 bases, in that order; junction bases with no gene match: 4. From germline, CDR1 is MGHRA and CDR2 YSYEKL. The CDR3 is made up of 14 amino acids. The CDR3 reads CASSIRQGAYEQYF. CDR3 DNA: TGCGCCAGCAGCATTAGACAGGGGGCCTACGAGCAGTACTTC.

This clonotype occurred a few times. CDR3 region: CASITRQGTGNTIYF. CDR3 bases: TGTGCCAGCATCACACGTCAGGGGACTGGAAACACCATATATTTT. The J gene is TRBJ1-3, the V gene TRBV7-3; possible D gene TRBD1, 6 bases. The CDR3 spans 15 residues. Looked up from germline, CDR1 is SGHTA and CDR2 is FQGTGA. Between the trimmed V and J ends, which lost 7 bases and 2 bases, there was a span of 15 bases.

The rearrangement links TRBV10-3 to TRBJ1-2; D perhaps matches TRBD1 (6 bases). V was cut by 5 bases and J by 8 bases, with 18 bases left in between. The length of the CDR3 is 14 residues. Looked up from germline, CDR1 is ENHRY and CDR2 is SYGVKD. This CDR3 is CAISPGGGAVGYTF. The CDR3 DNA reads TGTGCCATCAGTCCCGGCGGGGGCGCGGTGGGCTACACCTTC.

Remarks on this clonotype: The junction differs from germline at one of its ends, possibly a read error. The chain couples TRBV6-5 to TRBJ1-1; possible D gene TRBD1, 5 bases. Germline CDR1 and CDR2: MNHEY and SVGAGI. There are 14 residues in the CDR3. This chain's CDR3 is CAGSYFKEGTEAFF. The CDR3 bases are TGTGCCGGCAGTTATTTTAAGGAGGGGACTGAAGCTTTCTTT.

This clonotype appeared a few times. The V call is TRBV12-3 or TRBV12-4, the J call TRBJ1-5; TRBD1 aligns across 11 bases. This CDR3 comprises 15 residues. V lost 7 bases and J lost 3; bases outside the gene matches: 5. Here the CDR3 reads CASTQGQGDNQPQHF. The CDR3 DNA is TGTGCCAGCACCCAGGGACAGGGGGACAATCAGCCCCAGCATTTT.

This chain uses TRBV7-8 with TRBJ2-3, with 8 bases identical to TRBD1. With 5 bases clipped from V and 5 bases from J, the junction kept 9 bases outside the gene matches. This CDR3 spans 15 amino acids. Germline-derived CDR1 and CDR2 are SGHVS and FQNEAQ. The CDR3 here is CASSPAGRGQDTQYF. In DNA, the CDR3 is TGTGCCAGCAGCCCAGCGGGCAGGGGGCAAGATACGCAGTATTTT.

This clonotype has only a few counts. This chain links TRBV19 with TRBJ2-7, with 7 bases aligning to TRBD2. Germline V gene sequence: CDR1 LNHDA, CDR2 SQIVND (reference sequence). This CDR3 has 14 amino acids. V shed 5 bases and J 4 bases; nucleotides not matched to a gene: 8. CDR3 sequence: CASSPGLVTYEQYF. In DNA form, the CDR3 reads TGTGCCAGTAGTCCAGGACTAGTGACTTACGAGCAGTACTTC.

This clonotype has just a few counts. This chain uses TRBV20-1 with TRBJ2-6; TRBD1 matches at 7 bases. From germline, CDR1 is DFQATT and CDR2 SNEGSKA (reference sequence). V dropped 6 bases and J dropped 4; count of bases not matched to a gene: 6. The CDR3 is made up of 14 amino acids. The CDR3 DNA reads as TGCAGTGCGTACAGGGGAGACGGGGCCAACGTCCTGACTTTC. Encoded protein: CSAYRGDGANVLTF.

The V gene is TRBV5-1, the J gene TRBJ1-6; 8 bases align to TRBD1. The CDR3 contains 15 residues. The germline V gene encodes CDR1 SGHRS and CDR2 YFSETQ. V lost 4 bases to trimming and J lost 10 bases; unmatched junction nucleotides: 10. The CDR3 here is CASSPMTGERSPLHF. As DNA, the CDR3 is TGCGCCAGCAGCCCAATGACAGGGGAGAGATCACCCCTCCACTTT.